The clone carrying this TCR beta chain was seen only once. The entry originates in a study of CD8 T cells in Susac syndrome. From germline, CDR1 is SEHNR and CDR2 FQNEAQ (reference sequence). CDR3 size: 14 residues. V gave up 1 base and J gave up 3 bases, with 7 bases separating them. With random hexamers, reverse transcription was performed on about 0.5 to 1 ug of RNA. TCRdb re-analysed the immunoSEQ multiplex PCR reads in MiXCR, keeping a single row per CDR3 protein. The table has about 80,000 distinct CDR3 sequences, approximately 96% seen once. The chain links TRBV7-9 to TRBJ2-1; D ambiguous. The receptor comes from a human donor with Susac syndrome. The material sequenced was CD8+ T cells from PBMCs. This chain's CDR3 is CASSLGLVYNEQFF. DNA for the CDR3: TGTGCCAGCAGCTTAGGCTTAGTCTACAATGAGCAGTTCTTC.